This T cell receptor beta chain is drawn from a study of patients and donors after allogeneic stem cell transplantation. Via MiXCR, TCRdb re-called the RT-PCR reads, giving one row per CDR3 protein. The table has about 200,000 distinct CDR3 sequences, around 40% seen once. The CDR3 runs 13 residues. Trimming shortened V by 0 bases and J by 8 bases, and 10 bases separated the two germline ends. Germline values: CDR1 LGHNA, CDR2 YNFKEQ. The sequence was collected from a human donor who was either an allogeneic HSCT recipient or a stem cell or donor lymphocyte infusion donor (not recorded which). It is not recorded whose cells these are; they may come from a transplant donor. Sequences were obtained from blood, either unsorted or a sorted T cell fraction (not recorded which). V is TRBV4-2 and J is TRBJ1-2; D is unresolved. CDR3 protein: CASSQDRSTGYTF. For the CDR3, the DNA is TGTGCCAGCAGCCAAGACAGGTCAACGGGCTACACCTTC.